The 13 T cell receptor beta chains below were found in one sample sequenced in a study of Graves' ophthalmopathy and Graves' hyperthyroidism. Investigators amplified TCR beta CDR3 regions from RNA transcripts. In the first round, RT-PCR was carried out with HTBI primers, and a multiplex PCR formed the second round. TCRdb re-called the multiplex PCR reads with MiXCR, one entry per CDR3 protein. This repertoire shows about 200,000 distinct CDR3 sequences, roughly 27% found once; its top ten account for about 8.2%. The material sequenced was peripheral blood. These receptors were obtained from a man between 45 and 60 years old with Graves' ophthalmopathy.

This clonotype was recorded at least ten times. The chain couples TRBV7-8 to TRBJ1-5; D unresolved. Deletions cut 1 base from V and 0 bases from J, with 10 bases between. Germline values: CDR1 SGHVS, CDR2 FQNEAQ. CDR3 size: 16 residues. CDR3 sequence: CASSLDGRYSNQPQHF. The CDR3 nucleotides read TGTGCCAGCAGCTTAGACGGACGGTATAGCAATCAGCCCCAGCATTTT.

This clonotype was counted many times. This chain joins TRBV29-1 and TRBJ1-5; D possibly corresponds to TRBD1 (6 bases). Germline values: CDR1 SQVTM, CDR2 ANQGSEA. V lost 6 bases to trimming and J lost 2 bases, with 14 bases between them. CDR3 length equals 14 residues. The CDR3 region has the DNA TGCAGCGTCCGGGACACTGGCGGCAATCAGCCCCAGCATTTT. It is translated as CSVRDTGGNQPQHF.

J is TRBJ2-4 and V is TRBV6-2 or TRBV6-3; no reliable D call. Trimming shortened V by 2 bases and J by 8 bases, and 16 bases separated the two germline ends. This CDR3 has 15 residues. Germline CDR1 is MNHEY and CDR2 is SVGEGT. CDR3 protein: CASSYAGPTADIQYF. CDR3 nucleotide sequence: TGTGCCAGCAGTTACGCCGGACCCACCGCGGACATTCAGTACTTC.

The table lists this clonotype with many counts. The CDR3 reads CASSLRGGTVELFF. DNA for the CDR3: TGCGCCAGCAGCTTGAGGGGCGGGACAGTTGAGCTGTTTTTT. This chain connects TRBV5-1 to TRBJ2-2, with D perhaps TRBD1 (7 bases). The V gene lost 1 base and the J gene lost 11 bases, with 15 bases spanning the gap. The CDR3 contains 14 residues. Germline-derived CDR1 and CDR2 are SGHRS and YFSETQ.

This chain joins TRBV12-5 and TRBJ2-7, with a tentative D call TRBD1 (5 bases). V was cut by 3 bases and J by 6 bases, with 9 bases left in between. CDR1 LGHNT and CDR2 FRNRAP come from the germline V gene. This CDR3 contains 12 residues. The DNA of the CDR3 is TGTGCTAGTGGTTTAGACAGTGGCGAGCAGTACTTC. This sequence encodes CASGLDSGEQYF.

This chain connects TRBV7-3 to TRBJ1-1; possibly TRBD1 for D (5 bases). Trimming removed 2 bases from V and 4 bases from J, with 11 bases in between. The CDR3 has 14 amino acids. The germline V gene encodes CDR1 SGHTA and CDR2 FQGTGA. The CDR3 spells CASSLDQGSTEAFF. CDR3 bases: TGTGCCAGCAGCTTAGACCAGGGCAGCACTGAAGCTTTCTTT.

This sequence joins TRBV27 and TRBJ2-4; 9 nucleotides line up with TRBD2. After removal of 6 bases from V and 4 bases from J, the junction contained 7 bases not matched to a gene. CDR3 length: 15 amino acids. Germline V gene data show CDR1 as MNHEY and CDR2 as SMNVEV (reference sequence). The DNA of the CDR3 is TGTGCCAGCAGGGCCTTAGCGGGAGTAAAAAACATTCAGTACTTC. Its translation: CASRALAGVKNIQYF.

The chain carries TRBV29-1 and TRBJ1-2, with 11 bases lining up with TRBD1. From germline, CDR1 is SQVTM and CDR2 ANQGSEA. CDR3 length: 13 residues. The V gene end was trimmed by 4 bases and the J gene end by 6 bases; junction bases not matched to a gene: 4. The CDR3 DNA is TGCAGCGTTGTAGGACAGGGGGCCAATGGCTACACCTTC. Translation: CSVVGQGANGYTF.

In this sample, this clonotype turned up many times. J is TRBJ2-5 and V is TRBV27; 7 bases map to TRBD1. Looked up from germline, CDR1 is MNHEY and CDR2 is SMNVEV (reference sequence). The CDR3 length is 14 residues. Trimming at V came to 7 bases and at J to 2 bases, leaving 7 bases not matched to a gene. CDR3 in DNA: TGTGCCAGCAAGGGGACAGTTCTACAAGAGACCCAGTACTTC. Amino acid sequence: CASKGTVLQETQYF.

The chain uses TRBV20-1 and TRBJ2-7; TRBD1 matches 9 bases. The CDR3 runs to 12 residues. With 5 bases clipped from V and 3 bases from J, the junction kept 2 bases outside the gene matches. Germline V gene lookup returns CDR1 DFQATT and CDR2 SNEGSKA (reference sequence). The CDR3 DNA sequence: TGCAGTGCTTCGACAGGGGGCTACGAGCAGTACTTC. Translation: CSASTGGYEQYF.

This clonotype was detected ten times or more. This chain uses TRBV14 with TRBJ2-5, with TRBD1 matching 7 bases. CDR3 size: 15 residues. With 4 bases clipped from V and 3 bases from J, the junction kept 8 bases outside the gene matches. Germline CDR1 reads SGHDN; CDR2 reads FVKESK. CDR3 loop: CASSPRGQPEETQYF. Written as DNA, the CDR3 is TGTGCCAGCAGCCCCCGGGGACAGCCCGAAGAGACCCAGTACTTC.

This chain uses TRBV27 with TRBJ2-4; tentative D call: TRBD2 (6 bases). Looked up from germline, CDR1 is MNHEY and CDR2 is SMNVEV (reference sequence). Trimming shortened V by 5 bases and J by 8 bases, and 19 bases separated the two germline ends. The CDR3 has 15 amino acids. CDR3 DNA sequence: TGTGCCAGCAGTCTTTCCGGGACTCCGGGGCACATTCAGTACTTC. Protein: CASSLSGTPGHIQYF.

This clonotype showed up many times. The V and J genes are TRBV19 and TRBJ2-2; D remains unclear. Trimming removed 2 bases at V and 5 bases at J, with 6 bases between. The CDR3 extends over 13 amino acids. The germline CDR1 and CDR2 sequences are LNHDA and SQIVND (reference sequence). The CDR3 bases are TGTGCCAGTAGTATAATGGGTACCGGGGAGCTGTTTTTT. Translating gives CASSIMGTGELFF.